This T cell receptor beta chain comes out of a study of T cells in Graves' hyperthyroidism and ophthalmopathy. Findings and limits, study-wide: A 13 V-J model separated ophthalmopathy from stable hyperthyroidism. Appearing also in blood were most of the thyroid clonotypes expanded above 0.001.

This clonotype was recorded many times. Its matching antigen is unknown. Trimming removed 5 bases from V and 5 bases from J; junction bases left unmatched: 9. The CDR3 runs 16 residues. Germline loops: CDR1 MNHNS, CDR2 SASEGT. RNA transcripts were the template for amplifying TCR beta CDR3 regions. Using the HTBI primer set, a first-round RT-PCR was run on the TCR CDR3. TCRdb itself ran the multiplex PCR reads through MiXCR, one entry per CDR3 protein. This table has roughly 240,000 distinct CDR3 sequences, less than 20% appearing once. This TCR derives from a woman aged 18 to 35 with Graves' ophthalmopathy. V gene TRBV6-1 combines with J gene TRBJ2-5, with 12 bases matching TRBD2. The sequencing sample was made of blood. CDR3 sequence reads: CASSRPSGGAGETQYF. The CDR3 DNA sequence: TGTGCCAGCAGTAGACCTAGCGGGGGGGCCGGGGAGACCCAGTACTTC.